The present T cell receptor beta chain was sequenced within a study of a mutant IDH1 vaccine in newly diagnosed glioma. Overall study context: Patients received vaccination from 4-6 weeks after radiotherapy alone, or with temozolomide cycles. Pretreatment consisted of radiotherapy, temozolomide, or both, with most receiving both.

TCRdb's copy holds only in-frame clones and misses some; the assay was immunoSEQ multiplex PCR. Of 84,000 or so clones in the sample, approximately 80% were seen once. Turning to this clone: Its antigen is undetermined.

The time point was: week 47, end of study. A 20-mer mutant IDH1 peptide at 300 ug was injected subcutaneously with topical imiquimod. The CDR3 contains 18 residues. CDR1 is SGHNT, CDR2 YYREEE, per germline (reference sequence). J was trimmed by 8 bases and V by 0 bases; bases with no gene match: 19. This material consisted of PBMCs, taken from a glioma patient whose treatment included an IDH1 peptide vaccine. This chain uses TRBV5-4 with TRBJ1-2; 7 nucleotides match TRBD1. The TCR comes from a middle-aged man with glioma. The CDR3 region is CASSLDRGIGWDLSGYTF. For the CDR3, the DNA is TGTGCCAGCAGCTTGGACAGGGGTATTGGTTGGGATCTATCCGGCTACACCTTC.